The clone carrying this T cell receptor beta chain was counted a single time. What it binds is unknown. The data derive from a study of cytomegalovirus exposure and HLA in healthy donors. CDR1 and CDR2 from the germline V gene are SQVTM and ANQGSEA. The CDR3 loop spans 16 amino acids. V shed 6 bases and J 4 bases; nucleotides not matched to a gene: 12. The PCR was carried out with 60 Vbeta primers and 13 Jbeta primers. Profiled with immunoSEQ multiplex PCR; TCRdb holds only in-frame clones, not every one. This table has over 150,000 clones, 65% to 90% appearing once. Findings and limits, study-wide: Presence/absence analyses treated sequencing depth as roughly uniform across donors.

The source of this sequence is a human donor in good health. Sequenced sample: PBMCs. V and J are TRBV29-1 and TRBJ2-1; 10 positions agree with TRBD2. CDR3 loop: CSVQTGETSGYNEQFF. For the CDR3, the DNA is TGCAGCGTGCAAACAGGGGAGACTAGCGGGTACAATGAGCAGTTCTTC.